This T cell receptor (beta chain) emerged from a study of cytomegalovirus exposure and HLA in healthy donors. The study's findings and limits: Overall, about 160 TCR beta chains were annotated as cytomegalovirus-associated. Reports credit the classifier with highly specific, highly sensitive diagnosis of cytomegalovirus status. A few of the chains that were CMV-associated were confirmed in vitro to be specific for CMV antigens.

Comments on this clone: Its antigen is unidentified.

This table comes from immunoSEQ multiplex PCR, and its TCRdb copy is limited to in-frame clones, with some not included. The top ten hold around 7.2% of the sample, which has roughly 180,000 clones, about 89% seen once. The V and J ends lost 0 bases and 0 bases respectively, with 6 bases between them. The germline V gene encodes CDR1 SGHDT and CDR2 YYEEEE. The CDR3 loop spans 14 amino acids. Sequenced: PBMCs. This receptor was obtained from a man younger than 40 in good health and CMV-seropositive. The chain joins TRBV5-6 to TRBJ1-1; no definite D call. The CDR3 spells CASSLDIMNTEAFF. The DNA of the CDR3 is TGTGCCAGCAGCTTGGACATCATGAACACTGAAGCTTTCTTT. Together with reference TRBV5-6 and TRBJ1-1, the CDR3 gives the full variable domain: DAGVTQSPTHLIKTRGQQVTLRCSPKSGHDTVSWYQQALGQGPQFIFQYYEEEERQRGNFPDRFSGHQFPNYSSELNVNALLLGDSALYLCASSLDIMNTEAFFGQGTRLTVV.